This TCR beta chain is from a study of shared clonotypes between healthy human individuals. CD8 cells classed as naive were CD45RO-negative and positively selected for CCR7, excluding terminally differentiated effector memory CD45RA+ cells. Methods used by the authors: There were no quality scores in the junction-only immunoSEQ sequences, so filtering differed. TCRdb keeps only in-frame clones here, not all; method: immunoSEQ multiplex PCR. V, J and clone size derive from that table, while D and trimming were established from the DNA sequence. The sample holds some 2 million clones, just under 95% seen once. The CDR3 runs to 12 residues. The germline V gene has CDR1 MGHRA and CDR2 YSYEKL. V lost 1 base and J 2 bases, leaving 0 bases between the germline ends. This clone was seen only a few times. The same CDR3 is also encoded by other DNA sequences in this sample.

The chain carries TRBV4-1 and TRBJ1-3; D uncertain. Sequenced: naive CD8+ T cells sorted from blood. The sequence came from a man aged 18 to 29 in good health. In DNA, the CDR3 is TGCGCCAGCAGCCAAGCTGGAAACACCATATATTTT. This translates into CASSQAGNTIYF.